This T cell receptor beta chain stems from a study of blood T cells in healthy people across ages. The study, taken as a whole, reports: The unsorted PBMCs prevented any conclusive comparison of naive versus antigen-experienced cells. Observed TCR beta diversity per million T cells went down as age went up. This fall followed a roughly linear course with age.

The study recruited healthy Caucasian donors from Russia who were aged roughly 6 to 95. The trim removed 3 bases at V and 2 bases at J, leaving 12 bases unmatched. This CDR3 has 18 residues. CDR1 and CDR2 from the germline V gene are MNHEY and SMNVEV (reference sequence). As to this clonotype: Its antigen is unidentified.

A second roughly 7 to 11 cycle PCR used barcoded and J-beta primers. Researchers report that a template-switch adaptor with 12 random nucleotides tagged each cDNA molecule. In TCRdb, the 5' RACE reads were re-called with MiXCR into one record per CDR3 protein. The top ten hold 5.5% to 8% of the sample, which has 1,500,000 or so distinct CDR3 sequences, 59% seen once. The rearrangement uses TRBV27 and TRBJ1-3; 8 positions match TRBD1. The sequence was obtained from a man aged 18-30 years in good health. Input material: blood. The CDR3 sequence is CASSLRSPGQGTGNTIYF. In DNA, the CDR3 is TGTGCCAGCAGTTTGAGGTCCCCCGGACAGGGCACTGGAAACACCATATATTTT.